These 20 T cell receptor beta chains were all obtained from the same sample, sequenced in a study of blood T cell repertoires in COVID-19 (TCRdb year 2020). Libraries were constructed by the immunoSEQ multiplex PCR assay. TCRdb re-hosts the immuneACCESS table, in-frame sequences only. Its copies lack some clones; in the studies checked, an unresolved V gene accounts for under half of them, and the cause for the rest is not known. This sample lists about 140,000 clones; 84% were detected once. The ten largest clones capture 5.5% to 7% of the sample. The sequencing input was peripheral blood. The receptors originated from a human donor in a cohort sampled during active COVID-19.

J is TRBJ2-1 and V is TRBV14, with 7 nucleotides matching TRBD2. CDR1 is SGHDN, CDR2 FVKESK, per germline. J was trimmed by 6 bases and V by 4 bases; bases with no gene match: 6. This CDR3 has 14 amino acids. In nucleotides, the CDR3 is TGTGCCAGCAGCCTTCGAAGCGGGGTCAATGAGCAGTTCTTC. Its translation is CASSLRSGVNEQFF.

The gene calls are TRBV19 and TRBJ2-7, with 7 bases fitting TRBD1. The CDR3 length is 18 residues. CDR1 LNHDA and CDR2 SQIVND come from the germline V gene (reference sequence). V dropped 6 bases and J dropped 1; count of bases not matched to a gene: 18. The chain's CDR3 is CASSHRDRRHTSSYEQYF. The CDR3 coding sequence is TGTGCCAGTAGCCACAGGGACAGACGTCATACATCGTCCTACGAGCAGTACTTC. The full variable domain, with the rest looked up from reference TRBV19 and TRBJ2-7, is DGGITQSPKYLFRKEGQNVTLSCEQNLNHDAMYWYRQDPGQGLRLIYYSQIVNDFQKGDIAEGYSVSREKKESFPLTVTSAQKNPTAFYLCASSHRDRRHTSSYEQYFGPGTRLTVT.

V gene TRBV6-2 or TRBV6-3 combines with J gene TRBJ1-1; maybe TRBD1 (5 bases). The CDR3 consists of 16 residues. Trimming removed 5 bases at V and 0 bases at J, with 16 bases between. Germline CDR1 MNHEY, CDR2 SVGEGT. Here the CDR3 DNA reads TGTGCCAGCAGTCGGGACCTCCCGGGGGTGAACACTGAAGCTTTCTTT. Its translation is CASSRDLPGVNTEAFF.

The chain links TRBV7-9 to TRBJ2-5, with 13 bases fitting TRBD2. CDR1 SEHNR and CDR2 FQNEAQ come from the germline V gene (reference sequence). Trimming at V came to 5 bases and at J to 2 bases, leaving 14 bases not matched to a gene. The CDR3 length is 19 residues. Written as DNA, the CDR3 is TGTGCCAGCAGCCGACTAGCGGGGGGCCATGTAACTGGTCAAGAGACCCAGTACTTC. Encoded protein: CASSRLAGGHVTGQETQYF.

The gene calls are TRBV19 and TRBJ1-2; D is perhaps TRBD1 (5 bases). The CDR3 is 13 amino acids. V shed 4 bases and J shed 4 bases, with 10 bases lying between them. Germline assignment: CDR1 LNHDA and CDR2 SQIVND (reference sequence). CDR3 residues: CASSTGHAYGYTF. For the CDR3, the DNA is TGTGCCAGTAGTACCGGACACGCCTATGGCTACACCTTC.

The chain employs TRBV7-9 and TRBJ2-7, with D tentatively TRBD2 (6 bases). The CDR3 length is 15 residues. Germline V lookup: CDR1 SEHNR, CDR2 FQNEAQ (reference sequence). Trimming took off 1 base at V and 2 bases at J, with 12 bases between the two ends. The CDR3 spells CASSLEAGTPYEQYF. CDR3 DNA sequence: TGTGCCAGCAGCTTAGAGGCCGGGACTCCCTACGAGCAGTACTTC.

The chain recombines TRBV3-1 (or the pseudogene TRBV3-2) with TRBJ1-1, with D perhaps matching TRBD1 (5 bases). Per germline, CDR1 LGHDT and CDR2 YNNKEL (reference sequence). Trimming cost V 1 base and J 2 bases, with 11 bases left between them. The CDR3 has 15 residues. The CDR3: CASSQVARGNTEAFF. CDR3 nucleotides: TGTGCCAGCAGCCAAGTAGCTAGGGGTAACACTGAAGCTTTCTTT.

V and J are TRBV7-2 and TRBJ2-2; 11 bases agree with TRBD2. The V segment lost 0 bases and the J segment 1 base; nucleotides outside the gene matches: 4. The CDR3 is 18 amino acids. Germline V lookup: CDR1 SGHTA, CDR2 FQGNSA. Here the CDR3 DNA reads TGTGCCAGCAGCTTAGCTACTAGCGGGGGATTGAACACCGGGGAGCTGTTTTTT. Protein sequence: CASSLATSGGLNTGELFF.

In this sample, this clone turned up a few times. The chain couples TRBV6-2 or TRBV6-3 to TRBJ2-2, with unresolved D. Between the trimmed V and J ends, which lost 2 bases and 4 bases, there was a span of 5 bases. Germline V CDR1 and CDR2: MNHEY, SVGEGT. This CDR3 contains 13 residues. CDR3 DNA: TGTGCCAGCAGTTACCAGATCACCGGGGAGCTGTTTTTT. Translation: CASSYQITGELFF.

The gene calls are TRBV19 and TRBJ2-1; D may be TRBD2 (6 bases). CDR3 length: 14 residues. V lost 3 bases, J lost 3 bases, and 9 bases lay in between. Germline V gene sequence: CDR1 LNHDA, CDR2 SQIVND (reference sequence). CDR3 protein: CASSIGTDYNEQFF. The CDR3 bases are TGTGCCAGTAGTATCGGGACTGACTACAATGAGCAGTTCTTC.

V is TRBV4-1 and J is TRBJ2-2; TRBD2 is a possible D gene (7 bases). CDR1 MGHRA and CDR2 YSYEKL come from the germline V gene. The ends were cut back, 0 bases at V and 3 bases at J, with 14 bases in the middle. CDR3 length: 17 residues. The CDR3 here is CASSQEKGGLDTGELFF. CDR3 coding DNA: TGCGCCAGCAGCCAAGAGAAGGGGGGGCTGGACACCGGGGAGCTGTTTTTT.

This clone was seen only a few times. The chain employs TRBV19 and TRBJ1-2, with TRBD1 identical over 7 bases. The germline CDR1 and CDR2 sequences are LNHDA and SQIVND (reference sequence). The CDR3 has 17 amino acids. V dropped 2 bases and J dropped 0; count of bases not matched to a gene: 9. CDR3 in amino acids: CASSILPGQSSNYGYTF. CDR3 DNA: TGTGCCAGTAGTATATTACCGGGACAGAGTTCTAACTATGGCTACACCTTC.

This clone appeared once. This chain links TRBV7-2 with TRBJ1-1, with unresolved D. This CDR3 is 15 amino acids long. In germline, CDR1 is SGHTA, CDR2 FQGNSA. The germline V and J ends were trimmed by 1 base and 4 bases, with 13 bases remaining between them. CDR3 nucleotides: TGTGCCAGCAGCTTAGAATTCCGTTCGGGCACTGAAGCTTTCTTT. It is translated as CASSLEFRSGTEAFF.

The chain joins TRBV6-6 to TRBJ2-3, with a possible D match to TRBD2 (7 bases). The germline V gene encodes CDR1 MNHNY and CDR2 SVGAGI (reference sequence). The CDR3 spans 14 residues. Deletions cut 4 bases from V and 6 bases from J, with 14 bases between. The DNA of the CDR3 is TGTGCCAGCAGTTCCCCCGCGGGGGCGGATACGCAGTATTTT. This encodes CASSSPAGADTQYF.

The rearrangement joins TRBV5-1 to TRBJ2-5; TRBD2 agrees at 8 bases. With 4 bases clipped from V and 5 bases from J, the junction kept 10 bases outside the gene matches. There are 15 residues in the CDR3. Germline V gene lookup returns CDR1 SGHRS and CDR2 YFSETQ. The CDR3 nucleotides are TGCGCCAGCAGCCCGGGACTAGGTTTAGGGGAGACCCAGTACTTC. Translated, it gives CASSPGLGLGETQYF.

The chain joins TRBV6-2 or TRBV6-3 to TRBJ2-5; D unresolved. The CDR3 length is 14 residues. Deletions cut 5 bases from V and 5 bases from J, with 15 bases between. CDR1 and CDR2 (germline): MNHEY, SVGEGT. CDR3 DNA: TGTGCCAGCAGTCGAGGATCCCCGAGGGAGACCCAGTACTTC. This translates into CASSRGSPRETQYF.

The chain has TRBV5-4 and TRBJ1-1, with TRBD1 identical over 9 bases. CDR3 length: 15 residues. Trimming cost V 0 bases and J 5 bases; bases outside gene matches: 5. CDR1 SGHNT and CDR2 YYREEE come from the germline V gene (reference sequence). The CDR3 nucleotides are TGTGCCAGCAGCTTGGCCGGGACAGGGAGGACTGAAGCTTTCTTT. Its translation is CASSLAGTGRTEAFF.

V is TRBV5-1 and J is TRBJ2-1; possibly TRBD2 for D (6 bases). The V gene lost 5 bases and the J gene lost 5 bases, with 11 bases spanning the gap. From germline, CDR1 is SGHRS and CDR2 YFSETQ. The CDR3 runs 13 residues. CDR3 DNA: TGCGCCAGCAGTGCGGGGCAGAACAATGAGCAGTTCTTC. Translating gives CASSAGQNNEQFF.

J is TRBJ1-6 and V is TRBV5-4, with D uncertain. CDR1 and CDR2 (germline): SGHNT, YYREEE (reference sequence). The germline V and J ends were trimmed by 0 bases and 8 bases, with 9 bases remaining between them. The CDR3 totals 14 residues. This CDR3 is CASSLDPRDSPLHF. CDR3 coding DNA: TGTGCCAGCAGCTTGGACCCCCGGGATTCACCCCTCCACTTT.

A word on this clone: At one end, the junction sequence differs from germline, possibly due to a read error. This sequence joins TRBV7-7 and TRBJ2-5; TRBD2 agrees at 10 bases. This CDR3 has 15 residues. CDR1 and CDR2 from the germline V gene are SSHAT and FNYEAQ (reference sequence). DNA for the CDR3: TGTGCTAGCAGCCCACTAGCGGGGCTAGGCGAGACCCAGTACTTC. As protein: CASSPLAGLGETQYF.